This T cell receptor (beta chain) was recovered during a study of Graves' ophthalmopathy and Graves' hyperthyroidism. Study-wide background: Specimen type is peripheral blood, obtained at initial diagnosis before any treatment.

Hyperthyroidism showing no ophthalmopathy within 18 months of follow-up was stable. Other autoimmune diseases, uncontrolled infections, pregnancy or lactation excluded patients from enrollment. PBMCs were isolated by Ficoll-Paque density gradient centrifugation, using more than 8.5 ml of fresh peripheral blood as the starting material. This CDR3 comprises 14 residues. The V gene lost 7 bases and the J gene lost 7 bases, with 16 bases spanning the gap. This clonotype has at least ten counts. The TCR beta CDR3 regions underwent amplification from RNA transcripts. HTBI primers served in a first-round RT-PCR, which a second-round multiplex PCR followed. TCRdb re-called the multiplex PCR reads through MiXCR, storing one row per CDR3 protein. Of 680,000 or so distinct CDR3 sequences listed, 22% are singletons.

This chain joins TRBV12-3 or TRBV12-4 and TRBJ2-2; possibly TRBD1 for D (5 bases). Sequencing was done on a sample of peripheral blood. The clonotype was recovered from a young woman with stable Graves' hyperthyroidism. Some clones in this sample may be carry-over from other donors' samples. The CDR3 bases are TGTGCCAGCACCGAGACAGTCTCGGGCGGGGAGCTGTTTTTT. This translates into CASTETVSGGELFF.